Presented here are 8 T cell receptor beta chains from one specimen sequenced in a study of shared clonotypes between healthy human individuals. Sequenced by immunoSEQ multiplex PCR; TCRdb stores in-frame clones only, minus some. This table has about 2.1 million clones, around 93% appearing once. Naive CD8 cells lacked CD45RO and underwent positive selection for CCR7, leaving out terminally differentiated effector memory CD45RA+ cells. The sample consisted of naive CD8+ T cells from PBMCs. These receptor sequences come from a young man in good health. Some clones in this sample may be carry-over from other donors' samples.

Only one count was recorded for this clone. This sequence joins TRBV5-6 and TRBJ2-5; D is unresolved. The J call is doubtful: the DNA matches TRBJ2-7 better. The CDR3 runs to 14 residues. CDR1 and CDR2 (germline): SGHDT, YYEEEE. The CDR3 protein is CASSLTRTATEQYF. CDR3 sequence (DNA): TGTGCCAGCAGCTTGACTCGTACGGCGACCGAGCAGTACTTC.

This sequence joins TRBV28 and TRBJ2-1; D unclear. The CDR3 extends over 13 amino acids. The germline CDR1 and CDR2 sequences are MDHEN and SYDVKM. The V gene lost 3 bases and the J gene lost 5 bases, with 8 bases spanning the gap. The DNA of the CDR3 is TGTGCCAGCAGTTTCAGACTTCACAATGAGCAGTTCTTC. Amino acids: CASSFRLHNEQFF.

The CDR3, as DNA: TGTGCCAGCAGTTACGGACAGCCCCAGCATTTT. It yields the protein CASSYGQPQHF. The chain links TRBV28 to TRBJ1-5; no clear D. The CDR3 has 11 residues. Germline assignment: CDR1 MDHEN and CDR2 SYDVKM. The V end was cut by 4 bases, the J end by 7 bases, with 5 bases between.

This rearrangement joins TRBV19 to TRBJ1-2; a weak D match, TRBD1 (6 bases). Germline CDR1 is LNHDA and CDR2 is SQIVND (reference sequence). The CDR3 length is 13 residues. Trimming left V 3 bases short and J 8 bases short, with 13 bases between. CDR3 DNA sequence: TGTGCCAGTAGTATGTGGGACAACTCCGGCTACACCTTC. This codes for CASSMWDNSGYTF.

The V and J genes are TRBV9 and TRBJ1-2, with 11 positions matching TRBD1. Germline V lookup: CDR1 SGDLS, CDR2 YYNGEE. The V and J ends lost 3 bases and 10 bases, in that order; junction bases with no gene match: 17. CDR3 length equals 17 residues. This CDR3 is CASSERTGGAGSLTYTF. The CDR3 DNA sequence: TGTGCCAGCAGCGAGCGGACAGGGGGCGCGGGGTCCCTGACCTACACCTTC.

V and J are TRBV5-1 and TRBJ2-2; D not certain. This CDR3 is built from 16 residues. V was shortened by 4 bases and J by 1 base, with 14 bases between the two germline ends. Germline loops: CDR1 SGHRS, CDR2 YFSETQ. The CDR3 sequence: CASSTTFTKNTGELFF. DNA for the CDR3: TGCGCCAGCAGCACGACATTTACTAAGAACACCGGGGAGCTGTTTTTT.

The chain carries TRBV6-1 and TRBJ2-7, with D possibly called TRBD1 or TRBD2 (5 bases each). In germline, CDR1 is MNHNS, CDR2 SASEGT. The CDR3 contains 14 residues. V lost 4 bases to trimming and J lost 7 bases, with 17 bases between them. The chain's CDR3 is CASSGSGTALEQYF. The CDR3 DNA sequence: TGTGCCAGCAGTGGCTCCGGGACGGCTTTAGAGCAGTACTTC.

The chain links TRBV5-6 to TRBJ2-5; D is undetermined. TRBJ2-7 explains the end of the DNA better; the J call may be wrong. The CDR3 spans 15 residues. The germline gives CDR1 SGHDT, CDR2 YYEEEE. CDR3 bases: TGTGCCAGCAGCTTTGCGCGGAAGAGGAACTACGAGCAGTACTTC. Translating it yields CASSFARKRNYEQYF.